Described below is a single TCR beta chain sequence and its context. Per the original data handling: Reference gene primer amplification yielded estimated nucleated cell counts. Here immunoSEQ multiplex PCR was the method, and the copy in TCRdb shows in-frame clones only, minus some. V and J calls and clone size are given by that table; D and trimming were obtained from the DNA. The sample has 300,000 to 400,000 clones, around 90% seen once. This entry comes from a study of blood T cell repertoires in COVID-19. Overall study: The United States, Italy and Spain supplied acute and convalescent COVID-19 samples. T cells, B-cell-depleted T cells, or PBMCs provided the cDNA or gDNA that served as material.

Looked up from germline, CDR1 is MDHEN and CDR2 is SYDVKM. Trimming at V came to 6 bases and at J to 0 bases, leaving 11 bases not matched to a gene. The CDR3 covers 18 residues. The genes are TRBV28 and TRBJ2-7, with TRBD2 matching over 13 bases. This TCR came from a woman in her twenties or thirties with COVID-19, enrolled during active disease. What was sequenced was peripheral blood. The CDR3 DNA reads as TGTGCCAGCAGCAGAAACGGACTAGCGGGAGATGACTCCTACGAGCAGTACGTC. It encodes CASSRNGLAGDDSYEQYV.